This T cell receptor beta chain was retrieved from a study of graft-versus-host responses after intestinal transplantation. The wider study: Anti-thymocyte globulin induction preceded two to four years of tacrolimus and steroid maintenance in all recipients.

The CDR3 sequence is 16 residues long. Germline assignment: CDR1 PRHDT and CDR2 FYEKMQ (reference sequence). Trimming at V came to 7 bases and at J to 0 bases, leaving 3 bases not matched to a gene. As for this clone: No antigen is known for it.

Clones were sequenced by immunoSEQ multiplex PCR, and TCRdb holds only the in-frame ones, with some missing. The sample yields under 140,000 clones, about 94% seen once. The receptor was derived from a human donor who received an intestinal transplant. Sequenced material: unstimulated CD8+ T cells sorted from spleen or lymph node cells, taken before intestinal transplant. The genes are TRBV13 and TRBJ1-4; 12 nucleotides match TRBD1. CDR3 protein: CASKGQGAPTNEKLFF. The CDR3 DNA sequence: TGTGCCAGCAAGGGACAGGGGGCCCCAACTAATGAAAAACTGTTTTTT.